This paragraph covers one T cell receptor beta chain sequence. Its target is unknown. This record belongs to a study of shared clonotypes between healthy human individuals. Looking at the study overall: The cohort had two women and three men, ages 18 to 49. Broader study findings: The sole specimen, blood, was sampled, and tissue repertoires likely differ.

Several immunoSEQ 96-well plates shared each subset's DNA, each plate a replicate. Generated by immunoSEQ multiplex PCR, the TCRdb table keeps only in-frame clones and is missing some. The table includes a few hundred thousand clones, less than 80% detected once. The germline V gene has CDR1 ENHRY and CDR2 SYGVKD. CDR3 size: 17 residues. Trimming took 2 bases from V and 1 from J, leaving 15 bases between them. The J gene is TRBJ2-1, the V gene TRBV10-3; tentative D call: TRBD1 (6 bases). Sequencing used PBMCs. The TCR was taken from a woman in her forties in good health. Some clones in this sample may be carry-over from other donors' samples. Written as DNA, the CDR3 is TGTGCCATCAGTGAGCGGTGGGGGACAAATTCCTACAATGAGCAGTTCTTC. It encodes CAISERWGTNSYNEQFF.